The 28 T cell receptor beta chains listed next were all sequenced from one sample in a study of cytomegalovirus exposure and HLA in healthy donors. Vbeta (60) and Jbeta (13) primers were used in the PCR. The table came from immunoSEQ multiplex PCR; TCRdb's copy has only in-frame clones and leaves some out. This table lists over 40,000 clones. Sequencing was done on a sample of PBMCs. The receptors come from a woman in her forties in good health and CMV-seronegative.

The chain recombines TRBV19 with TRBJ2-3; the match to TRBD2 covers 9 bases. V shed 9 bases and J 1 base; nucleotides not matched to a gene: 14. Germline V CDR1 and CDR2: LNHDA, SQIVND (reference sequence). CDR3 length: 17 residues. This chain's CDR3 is CASKVVFAGGRTDTQYF. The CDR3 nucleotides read TGTGCCAGCAAGGTCGTGTTTGCGGGGGGGCGCACAGATACGCAGTATTTT. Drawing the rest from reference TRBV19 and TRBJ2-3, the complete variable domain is DGGITQSPKYLFRKEGQNVTLSCEQNLNHDAMYWYRQDPGQGLRLIYYSQIVNDFQKGDIAEGYSVSREKKESFPLTVTSAQKNPTAFYLCASKVVFAGGRTDTQYFGPGTRLTVL.

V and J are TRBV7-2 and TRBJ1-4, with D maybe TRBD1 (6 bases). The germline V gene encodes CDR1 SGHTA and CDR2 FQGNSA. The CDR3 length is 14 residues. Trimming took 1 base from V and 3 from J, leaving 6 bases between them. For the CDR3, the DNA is TGTGCCAGCAGCTTAGGGACAGCTAATGAAAAACTGTTTTTT. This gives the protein CASSLGTANEKLFF.

The DNA for the CDR3 is TGCGCCAGCAGTATCTCAGCGGGGGGCCCGGAGACCCAGTACTTC. This codes for CASSISAGGPETQYF. J is TRBJ2-5 and V is TRBV5-1, with TRBD2 identical over 9 bases. Germline loops: CDR1 SGHRS, CDR2 YFSETQ. The CDR3 is made up of 15 amino acids. Losses at the gene ends were 5 bases for V and 5 bases for J; bases not matched to a gene: 10.

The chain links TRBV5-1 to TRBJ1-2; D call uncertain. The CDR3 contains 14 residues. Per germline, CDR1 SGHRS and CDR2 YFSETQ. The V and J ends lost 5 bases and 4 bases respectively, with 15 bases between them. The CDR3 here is CASRDIGGVYGYTF. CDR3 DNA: TGCGCCAGCAGGGATATCGGCGGAGTCTATGGCTACACCTTC.

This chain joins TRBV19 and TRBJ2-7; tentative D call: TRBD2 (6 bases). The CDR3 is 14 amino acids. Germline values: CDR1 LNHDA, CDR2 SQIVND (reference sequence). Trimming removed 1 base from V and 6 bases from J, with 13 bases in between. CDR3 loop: CASSIAGEVAEQYF. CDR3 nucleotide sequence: TGTGCCAGTAGTATAGCCGGGGAGGTGGCCGAGCAGTACTTC.

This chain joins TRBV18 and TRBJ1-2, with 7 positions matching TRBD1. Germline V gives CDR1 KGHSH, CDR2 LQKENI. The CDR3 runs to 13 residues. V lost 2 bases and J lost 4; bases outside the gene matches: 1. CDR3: CASSPGQVYGYTF. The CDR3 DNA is TGTGCCAGCTCACCAGGACAGGTCTATGGCTACACCTTC. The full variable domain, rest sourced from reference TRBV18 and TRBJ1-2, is NAGVMQNPRHLVRRRGQEARLRCSPMKGHSHVYWYRQLPEEGLKFMVYLQKENIIDESGMPKERFSAEFPKEGPSILRIQQVVRGDSAAYFCASSPGQVYGYTFGSGTRLTVV.

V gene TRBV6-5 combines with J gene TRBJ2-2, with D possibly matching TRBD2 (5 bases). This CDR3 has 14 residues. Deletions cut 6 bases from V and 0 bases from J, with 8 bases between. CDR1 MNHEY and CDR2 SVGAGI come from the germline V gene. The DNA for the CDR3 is TGTGCCAGCAGGAGAGGGTCGAACACCGGGGAGCTGTTTTTT. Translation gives CASRRGSNTGELFF.

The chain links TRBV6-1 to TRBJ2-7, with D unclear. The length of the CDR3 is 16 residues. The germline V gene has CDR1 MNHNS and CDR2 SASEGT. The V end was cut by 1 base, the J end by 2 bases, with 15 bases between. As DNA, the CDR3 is TGTGCCAGCAGTGAAGTAAGGATAACCGGAGCCTACGAGCAGTACTTC. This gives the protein CASSEVRITGAYEQYF.

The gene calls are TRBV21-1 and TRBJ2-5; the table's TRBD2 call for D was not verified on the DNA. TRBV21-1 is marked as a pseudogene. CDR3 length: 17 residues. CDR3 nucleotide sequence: TGTGCCAGCAGCAAGGGCCGACTGCGGGAGCTCCAAGAGACCCAGTACTTC. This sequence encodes CASSKGRLRELQETQYF.

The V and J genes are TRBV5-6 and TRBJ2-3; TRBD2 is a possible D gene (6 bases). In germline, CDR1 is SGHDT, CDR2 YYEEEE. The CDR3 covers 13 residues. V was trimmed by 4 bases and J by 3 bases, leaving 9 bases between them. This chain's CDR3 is CASSLRETDTQYF. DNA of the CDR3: TGTGCCAGCAGCCTCCGGGAGACAGATACGCAGTATTTT.

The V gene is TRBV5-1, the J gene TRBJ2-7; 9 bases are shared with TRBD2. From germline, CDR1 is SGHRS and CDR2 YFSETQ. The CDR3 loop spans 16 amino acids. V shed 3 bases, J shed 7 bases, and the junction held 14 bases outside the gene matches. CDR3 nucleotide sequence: TGCGCCAGCAGCTCGAGATTAGCGGGAGCCACCGGAGAGCAGTACTTC. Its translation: CASSSRLAGATGEQYF.

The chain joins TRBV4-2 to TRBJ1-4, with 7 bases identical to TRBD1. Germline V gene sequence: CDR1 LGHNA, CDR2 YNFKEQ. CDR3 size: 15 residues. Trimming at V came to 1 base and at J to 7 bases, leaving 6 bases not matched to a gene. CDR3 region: CASSQAKGGGEKLFF. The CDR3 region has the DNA TGTGCCAGCAGCCAAGCTAAAGGGGGCGGTGAAAAACTGTTTTTT.

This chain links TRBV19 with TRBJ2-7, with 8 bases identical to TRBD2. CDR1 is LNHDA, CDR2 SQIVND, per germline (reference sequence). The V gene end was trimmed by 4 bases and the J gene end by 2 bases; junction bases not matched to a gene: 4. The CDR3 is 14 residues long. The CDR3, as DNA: TGTGCCAGTAGTAGACTAGCGAGCGCCTACGAGCAGTACTTC. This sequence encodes CASSRLASAYEQYF.

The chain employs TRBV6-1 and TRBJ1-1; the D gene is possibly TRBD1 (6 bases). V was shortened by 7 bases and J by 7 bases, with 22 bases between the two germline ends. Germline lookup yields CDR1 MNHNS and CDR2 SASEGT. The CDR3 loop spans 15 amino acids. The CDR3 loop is CASIERITVDSEAFF. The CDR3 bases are TGTGCCAGCATCGAGAGGATTACGGTGGACAGTGAAGCTTTCTTT.

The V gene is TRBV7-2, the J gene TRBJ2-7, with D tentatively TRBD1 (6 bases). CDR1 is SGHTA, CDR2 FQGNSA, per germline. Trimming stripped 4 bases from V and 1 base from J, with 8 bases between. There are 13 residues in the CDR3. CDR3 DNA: TGTGCCAGCAGCTACGGACAGTCCTACGAGCAGTACTTC. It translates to CASSYGQSYEQYF.

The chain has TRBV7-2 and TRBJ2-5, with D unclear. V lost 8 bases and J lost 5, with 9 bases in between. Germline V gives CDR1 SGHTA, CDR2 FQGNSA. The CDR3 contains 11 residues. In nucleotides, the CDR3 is TGTGCCAGCGCGTTCCGGGAGACCCAGTACTTC. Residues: CASAFRETQYF.

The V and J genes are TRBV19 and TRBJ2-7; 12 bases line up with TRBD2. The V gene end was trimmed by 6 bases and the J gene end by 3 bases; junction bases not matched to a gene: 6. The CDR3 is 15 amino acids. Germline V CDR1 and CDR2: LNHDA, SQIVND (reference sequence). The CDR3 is CASRERLAGDYEQYF. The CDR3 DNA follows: TGTGCCAGTAGGGAACGACTAGCGGGAGACTACGAGCAGTACTTC.

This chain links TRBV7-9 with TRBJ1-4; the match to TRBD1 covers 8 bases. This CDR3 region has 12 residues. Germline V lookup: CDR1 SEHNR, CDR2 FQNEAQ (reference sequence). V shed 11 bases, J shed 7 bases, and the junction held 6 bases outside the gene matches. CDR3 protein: CASGGAGEKLFF. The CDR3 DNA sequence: TGTGCCTCAGGGGGCGCGGGTGAAAAACTGTTTTTT.

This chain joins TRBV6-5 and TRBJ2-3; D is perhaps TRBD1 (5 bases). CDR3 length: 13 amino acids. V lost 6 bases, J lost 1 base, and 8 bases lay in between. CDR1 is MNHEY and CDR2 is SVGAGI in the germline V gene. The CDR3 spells CASRGPGTDTQYF. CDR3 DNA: TGTGCCAGCAGGGGGCCCGGCACAGATACGCAGTATTTT.

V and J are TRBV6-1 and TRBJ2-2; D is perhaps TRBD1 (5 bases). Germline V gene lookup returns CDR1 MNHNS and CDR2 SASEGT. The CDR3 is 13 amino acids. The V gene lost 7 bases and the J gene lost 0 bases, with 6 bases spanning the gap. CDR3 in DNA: TGTGCCAGCAAAGGGGCGAACACCGGGGAGCTGTTTTTT. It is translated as CASKGANTGELFF.

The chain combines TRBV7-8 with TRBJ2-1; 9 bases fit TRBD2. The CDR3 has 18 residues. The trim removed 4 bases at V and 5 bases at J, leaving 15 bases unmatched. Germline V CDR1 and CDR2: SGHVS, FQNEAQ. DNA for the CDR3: TGTGCCAGCAGCTACGACCAACGTGTAGCGGGGGTCAACAATGAGCAGTTCTTC. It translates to CASSYDQRVAGVNNEQFF.

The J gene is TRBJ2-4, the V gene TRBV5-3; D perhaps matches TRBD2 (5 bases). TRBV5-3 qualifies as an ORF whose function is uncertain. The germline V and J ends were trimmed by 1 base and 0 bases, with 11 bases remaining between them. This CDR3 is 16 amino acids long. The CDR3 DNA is TGTGCCAGAAGCTTGCTGGGAGACCTAGCCAAAAACATTCAGTACTTC. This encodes CARSLLGDLAKNIQYF.

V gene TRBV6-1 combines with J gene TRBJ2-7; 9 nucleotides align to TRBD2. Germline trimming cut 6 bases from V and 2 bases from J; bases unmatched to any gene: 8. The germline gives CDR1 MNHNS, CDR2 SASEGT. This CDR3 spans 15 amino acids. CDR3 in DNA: TGTGCCAGCAGGCTGACTAGCGGCACCGCCTACGAGCAGTACTTC. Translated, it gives CASRLTSGTAYEQYF.

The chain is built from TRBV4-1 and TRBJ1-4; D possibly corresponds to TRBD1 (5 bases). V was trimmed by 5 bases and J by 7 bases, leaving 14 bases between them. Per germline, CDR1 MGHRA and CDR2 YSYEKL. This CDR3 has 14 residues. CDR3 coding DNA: TGCGCCAGCAGCTTCCAGGGTATGAGTGAAAAACTGTTTTTT. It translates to CASSFQGMSEKLFF.

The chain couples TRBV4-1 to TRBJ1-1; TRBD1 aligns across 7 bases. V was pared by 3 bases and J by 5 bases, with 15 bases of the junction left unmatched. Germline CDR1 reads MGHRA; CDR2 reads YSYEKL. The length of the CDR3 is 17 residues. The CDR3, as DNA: TGCGCCAGCAGCCACCCGACAGGCGGAAGGGGGCTTACTGAAGCTTTCTTT. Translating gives CASSHPTGGRGLTEAFF.

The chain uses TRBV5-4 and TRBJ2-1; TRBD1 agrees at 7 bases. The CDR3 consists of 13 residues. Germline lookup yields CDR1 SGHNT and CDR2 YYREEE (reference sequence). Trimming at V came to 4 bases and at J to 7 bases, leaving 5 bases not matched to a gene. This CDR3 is CASSLQQGNEQFF. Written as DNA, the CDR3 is TGTGCCAGCAGCCTCCAACAGGGGAATGAGCAGTTCTTC.

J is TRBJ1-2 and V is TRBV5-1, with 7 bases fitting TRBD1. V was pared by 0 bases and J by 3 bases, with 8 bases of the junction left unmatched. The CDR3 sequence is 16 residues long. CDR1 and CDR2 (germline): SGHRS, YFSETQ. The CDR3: CASSLDRGPRYYGYTF. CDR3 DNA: TGCGCCAGCAGCTTGGACAGGGGCCCTCGTTACTATGGCTACACCTTC. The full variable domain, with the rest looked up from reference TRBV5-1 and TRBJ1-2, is KAGVTQTPRYLIKTRGQQVTLSCSPISGHRSVSWYQQTPGQGLQFLFEYFSETQRNKGNFPGRFSGRQFSNSRSEMNVSTLELGDSALYLCASSLDRGPRYYGYTFGSGTRLTVV.

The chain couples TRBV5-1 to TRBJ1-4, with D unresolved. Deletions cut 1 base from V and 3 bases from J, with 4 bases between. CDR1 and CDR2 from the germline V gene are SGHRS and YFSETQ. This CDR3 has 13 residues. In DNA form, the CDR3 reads TGCGCCAGCAGCTTGTCAGCTAATGAAAAACTGTTTTTT. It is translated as CASSLSANEKLFF.